One and the same sample provided the 9 T cell receptor beta chains below, sequenced in a study of cytomegalovirus exposure and HLA in healthy donors. Both 60 Vbeta primers and 13 Jbeta primers went into the PCR. Assay used: immunoSEQ multiplex PCR; TCRdb lists only in-frame clones, some missing. Of about 100,000 clones listed, 81% are singletons. The specimen sequenced was PBMCs. The receptors here all came from a man aged 40-49 years in good health and CMV-seropositive.

The chain is built from TRBV5-5 and TRBJ1-2; D remains unclear. Trimming removed 0 bases from V and 3 bases from J, with 6 bases in between. Germline assignment: CDR1 SGHKS and CDR2 YYEKEE (reference sequence). This CDR3 spans 13 amino acids. CDR3 protein: CASSLDPDYGYTF. The CDR3 bases are TGTGCCAGCAGCTTGGATCCAGACTATGGCTACACCTTC.

The chain joins TRBV6-6 to TRBJ2-1; D may be TRBD1 (6 bases). The CDR3 loop spans 11 amino acids. The germline V gene has CDR1 MNHNY and CDR2 SVGAGI (reference sequence). The V and J ends lost 8 bases and 5 bases respectively, with 7 bases between them. The CDR3 DNA sequence: TGTGCCAGCGGGGGCGACAATGAGCAGTTCTTC. It translates to CASGGDNEQFF.

The chain employs TRBV25-1 and TRBJ2-7, with 8 bases that match TRBD1. CDR1 is MGHDK and CDR2 is SYGVNS in the germline V gene. Trimming took 6 bases from V and 4 from J; bases not matched to a gene: 14. The CDR3 runs 16 residues. The CDR3 sequence: CASRESGTGRVYEQYF. For the CDR3, the DNA is TGTGCCAGCAGGGAGTCCGGGACAGGAAGAGTTTACGAGCAGTACTTC.

This clone appeared a few times. This rearrangement joins TRBV6-1 to TRBJ1-5, with 8 bases aligning to TRBD1. Trimming removed 5 bases from V and 4 bases from J; junction bases left unmatched: 4. CDR1 is MNHNS and CDR2 is SASEGT in the germline V gene. The length of the CDR3 is 14 residues. The CDR3 is CASSRDRLNQPQHF. CDR3 coding DNA: TGTGCCAGCAGTCGGGACAGGTTAAATCAGCCCCAGCATTTT.

The gene calls are TRBV10-3 and TRBJ2-5, with TRBD1 matching 7 bases. The tail of the sequence fits TRBJ2-7 better, so the J call may be wrong. The CDR3 covers 16 residues. The germline V gene encodes CDR1 ENHRY and CDR2 SYGVKD. CDR3 in DNA: TGTGCCATCAGTGCCAGCCCCCCCGGGACAGACTACGAGCAGTACTTC. Translating it yields CAISASPPGTDYEQYF.

This clone occurred once. This chain joins TRBV7-9 and TRBJ2-1; TRBD2 agrees at 13 bases. The germline V gene encodes CDR1 SEHNR and CDR2 FQNEAQ (reference sequence). The CDR3 spans 18 residues. The J segment lost 4 bases and the V segment lost 3 bases, leaving 9 bases of the junction unmatched. The CDR3 spells CASSFLRTSGSNYNEQFF. The CDR3 bases are TGTGCCAGCAGCTTCCTCCGGACTAGCGGGAGTAATTACAATGAGCAGTTCTTC.

A word on this clone: Distinct nucleotide sequences in the sample also encode this CDR3. This chain connects TRBV5-1 to TRBJ1-2; 7 nucleotides align to TRBD1. The germline CDR1 and CDR2 sequences are SGHRS and YFSETQ. This CDR3 region has 13 residues. Unmatched junction bases numbered 4, after V lost 0 bases and J lost 8 bases. CDR3 sequence (DNA): TGCGCCAGCAGCTTGGAGGGGGCTGGCGGCTACACCTTC. Amino acids: CASSLEGAGGYTF.

This clone appeared a single time. The chain couples TRBV2 to TRBJ1-5; D might be TRBD1 (5 bases). Deletions cut 4 bases from V and 2 bases from J, with 12 bases between. CDR1 and CDR2 (germline): SNHLY, FYNNEI. The CDR3 spans 15 residues. The DNA for the CDR3 is TGTGCCAGCAGTGCCGACAGATGGGGCAATCAGCCCCAGCATTTT. This gives the protein CASSADRWGNQPQHF.

There are a few counts of this clone. J is TRBJ1-1 and V is TRBV10-2; D gene unclear. Trimming took 2 bases from V and 0 from J, leaving 7 bases between them. This CDR3 contains 14 residues. Germline loops: CDR1 WSHSY, CDR2 SAAADI. CDR3 coding DNA: TGCGCCAGCAGTGAGGGCCTCCTGAACACTGAAGCTTTCTTT. This codes for CASSEGLLNTEAFF.